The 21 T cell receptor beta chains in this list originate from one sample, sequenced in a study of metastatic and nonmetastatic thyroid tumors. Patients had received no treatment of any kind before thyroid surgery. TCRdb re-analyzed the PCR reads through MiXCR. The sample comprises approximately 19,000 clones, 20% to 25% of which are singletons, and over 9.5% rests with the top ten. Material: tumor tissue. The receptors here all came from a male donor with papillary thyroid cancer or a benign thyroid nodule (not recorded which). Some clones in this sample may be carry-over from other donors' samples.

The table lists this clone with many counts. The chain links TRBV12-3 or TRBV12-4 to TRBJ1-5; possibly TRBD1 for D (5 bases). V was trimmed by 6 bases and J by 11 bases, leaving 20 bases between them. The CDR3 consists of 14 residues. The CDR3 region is CASRSRGSDRAQHF. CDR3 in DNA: TGTGCCAGCAGGTCCCGGGGCTCCGACCGGGCCCAGCATTTT.

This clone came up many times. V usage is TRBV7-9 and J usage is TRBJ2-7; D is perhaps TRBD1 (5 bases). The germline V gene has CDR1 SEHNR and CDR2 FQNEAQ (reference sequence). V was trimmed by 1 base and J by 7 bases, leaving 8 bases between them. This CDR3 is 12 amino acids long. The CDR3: CASSLVGEEQYF. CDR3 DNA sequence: TGTGCCAGCAGCTTAGTAGGGGAAGAGCAGTACTTC.

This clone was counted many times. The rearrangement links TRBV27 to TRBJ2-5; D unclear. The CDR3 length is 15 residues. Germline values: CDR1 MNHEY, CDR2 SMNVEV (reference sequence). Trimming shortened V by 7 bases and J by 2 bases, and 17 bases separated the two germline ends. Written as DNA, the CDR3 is TGTGCCAGCACCCCCTCCCAGCGCCCACAAGAGACCCAGTACTTC. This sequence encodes CASTPSQRPQETQYF.

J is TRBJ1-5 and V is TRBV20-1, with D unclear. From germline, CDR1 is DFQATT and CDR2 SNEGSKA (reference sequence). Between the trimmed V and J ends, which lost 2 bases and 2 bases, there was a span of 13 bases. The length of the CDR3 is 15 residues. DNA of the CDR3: TGCAGTGCTAGATTACGCGGCGGCGGCAATCAGCCCCAGCATTTT. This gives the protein CSARLRGGGNQPQHF.

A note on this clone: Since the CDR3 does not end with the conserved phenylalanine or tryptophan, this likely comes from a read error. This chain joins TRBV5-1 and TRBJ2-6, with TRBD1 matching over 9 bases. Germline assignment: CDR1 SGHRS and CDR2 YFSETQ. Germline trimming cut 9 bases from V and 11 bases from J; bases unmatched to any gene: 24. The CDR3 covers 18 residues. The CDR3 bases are TGCGCCACCTCGGGACAGGGTCCCAGAAGCTCTGGGGGCTACGTCCTGACTATC. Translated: CATSGQGPRSSGGYVLTI.

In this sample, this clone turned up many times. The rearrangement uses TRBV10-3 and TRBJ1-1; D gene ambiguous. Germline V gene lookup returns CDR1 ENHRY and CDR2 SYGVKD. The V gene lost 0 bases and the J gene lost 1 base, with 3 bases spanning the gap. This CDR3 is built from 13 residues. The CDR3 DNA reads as TGTGCCATCAGTGAGTCGAGGAACACTGAAGCTTTCTTT. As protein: CAISESRNTEAFF.

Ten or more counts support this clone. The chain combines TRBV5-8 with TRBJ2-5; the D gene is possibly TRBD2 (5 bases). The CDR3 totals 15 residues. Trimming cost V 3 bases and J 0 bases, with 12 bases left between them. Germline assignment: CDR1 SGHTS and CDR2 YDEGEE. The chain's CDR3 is CASSSRGLDQETQYF. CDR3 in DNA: TGTGCCAGCAGCTCACGAGGGCTAGACCAAGAGACCCAGTACTTC.

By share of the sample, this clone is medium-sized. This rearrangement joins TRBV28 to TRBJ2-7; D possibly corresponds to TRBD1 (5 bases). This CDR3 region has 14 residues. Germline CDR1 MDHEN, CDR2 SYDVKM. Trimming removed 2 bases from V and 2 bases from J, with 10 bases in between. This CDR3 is CASSLPQDPYEQYF. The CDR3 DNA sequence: TGTGCCAGCAGTTTACCACAGGACCCCTACGAGCAGTACTTC.

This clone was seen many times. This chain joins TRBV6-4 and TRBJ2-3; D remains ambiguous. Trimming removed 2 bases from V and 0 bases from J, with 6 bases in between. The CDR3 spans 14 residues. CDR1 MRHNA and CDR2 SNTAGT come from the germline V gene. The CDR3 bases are TGTGCCAGCAGTGACGGGCTTAGCACAGATACGCAGTATTTT. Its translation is CASSDGLSTDTQYF.

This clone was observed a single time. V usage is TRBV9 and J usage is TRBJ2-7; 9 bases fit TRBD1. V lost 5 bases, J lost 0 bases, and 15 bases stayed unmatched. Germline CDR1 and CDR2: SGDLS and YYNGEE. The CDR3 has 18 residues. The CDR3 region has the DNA TGTGCCAGCAGTGACCCCGGCACAGGGGGCCCGAGCTCCTACGAGCAGTACTTC. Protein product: CASSDPGTGGPSSYEQYF. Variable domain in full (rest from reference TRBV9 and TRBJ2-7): DSGVTQTPKHLITATGQRVTLRCSPRSGDLSVYWYQQSLDQGLQFLIQYYNGEERAKGNILERFSAQQFPDLHSELNLSSLELGDSALYFCASSDPGTGGPSSYEQYFGPGTRLTVT.

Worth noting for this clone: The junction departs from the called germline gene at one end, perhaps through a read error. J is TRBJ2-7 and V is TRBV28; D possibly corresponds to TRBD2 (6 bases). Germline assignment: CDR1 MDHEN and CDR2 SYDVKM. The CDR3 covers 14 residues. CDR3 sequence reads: CACSPRSGRNEQYF. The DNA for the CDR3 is TGTGCCTGCAGCCCGCGGAGCGGGCGTAACGAGCAGTACTTC.

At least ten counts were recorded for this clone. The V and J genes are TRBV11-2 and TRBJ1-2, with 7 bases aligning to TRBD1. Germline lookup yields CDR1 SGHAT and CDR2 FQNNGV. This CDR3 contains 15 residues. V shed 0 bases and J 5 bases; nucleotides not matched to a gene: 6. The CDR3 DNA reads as TGTGCCAGCAGCTTAGACCGGGACAGCTTTTATGGCTACACCTTC. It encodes CASSLDRDSFYGYTF.

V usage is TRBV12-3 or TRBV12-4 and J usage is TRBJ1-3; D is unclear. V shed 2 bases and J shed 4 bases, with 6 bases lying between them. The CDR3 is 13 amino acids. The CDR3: CASSLMQGNTIYF. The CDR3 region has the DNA TGTGCCAGCAGTTTAATGCAGGGAAACACCATATATTTT.

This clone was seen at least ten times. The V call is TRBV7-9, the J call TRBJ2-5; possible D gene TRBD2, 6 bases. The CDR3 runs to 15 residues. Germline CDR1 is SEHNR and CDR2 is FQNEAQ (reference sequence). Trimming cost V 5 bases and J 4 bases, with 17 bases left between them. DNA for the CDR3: TGTGCCAGCAGCGTAGGGCGGGACTTAGGAGAGACCCAGTACTTC. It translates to CASSVGRDLGETQYF.

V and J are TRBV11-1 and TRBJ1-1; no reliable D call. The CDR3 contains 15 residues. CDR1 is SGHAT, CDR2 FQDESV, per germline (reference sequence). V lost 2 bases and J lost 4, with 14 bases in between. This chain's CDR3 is CASSLYSSGSTEAFF. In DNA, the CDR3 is TGTGCCAGCAGCTTATATAGCTCGGGCTCCACTGAAGCTTTCTTT.

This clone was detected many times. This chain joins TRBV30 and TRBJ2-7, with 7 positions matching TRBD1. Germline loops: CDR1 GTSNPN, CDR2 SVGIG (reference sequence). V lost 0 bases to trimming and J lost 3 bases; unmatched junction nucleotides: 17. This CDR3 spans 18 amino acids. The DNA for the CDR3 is TGTGCCTGGAGTGTTGGGGGACAGTTCCTAAAGGAGAACTACGAGCAGTACTTC. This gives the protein CAWSVGGQFLKENYEQYF.

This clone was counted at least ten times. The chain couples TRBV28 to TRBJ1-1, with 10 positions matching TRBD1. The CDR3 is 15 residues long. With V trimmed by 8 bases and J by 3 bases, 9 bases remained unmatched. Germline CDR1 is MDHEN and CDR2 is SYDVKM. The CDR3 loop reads CASHGQGGSHTEAFF. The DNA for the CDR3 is TGTGCCAGCCACGGACAGGGGGGCTCCCACACTGAAGCTTTCTTT.

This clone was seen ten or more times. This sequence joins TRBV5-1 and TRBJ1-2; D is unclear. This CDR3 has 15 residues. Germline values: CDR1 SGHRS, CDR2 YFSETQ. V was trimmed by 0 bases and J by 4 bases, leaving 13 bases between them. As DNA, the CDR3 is TGCGCCAGCAGCTTGGAGTTGGAGAATACCTATGGCTACACCTTC. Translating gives CASSLELENTYGYTF. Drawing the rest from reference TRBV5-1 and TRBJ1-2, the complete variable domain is KAGVTQTPRYLIKTRGQQVTLSCSPISGHRSVSWYQQTPGQGLQFLFEYFSETQRNKGNFPGRFSGRQFSNSRSEMNVSTLELGDSALYLCASSLELENTYGYTFGSGTRLTVV.

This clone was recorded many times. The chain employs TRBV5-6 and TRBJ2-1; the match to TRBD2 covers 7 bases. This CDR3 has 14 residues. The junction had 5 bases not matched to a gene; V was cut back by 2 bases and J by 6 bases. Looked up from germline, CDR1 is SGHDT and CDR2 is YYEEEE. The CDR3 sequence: CASSFLGEGNEQFF. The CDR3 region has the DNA TGTGCCAGCAGCTTCTTAGGGGAGGGCAATGAGCAGTTCTTC.

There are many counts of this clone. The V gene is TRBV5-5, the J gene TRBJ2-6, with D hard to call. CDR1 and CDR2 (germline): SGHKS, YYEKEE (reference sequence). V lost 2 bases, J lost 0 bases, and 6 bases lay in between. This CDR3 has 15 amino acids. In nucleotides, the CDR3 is TGTGCCAGCAGCTTTGGTGGCTCTGGGGCCAACGTCCTGACTTTC. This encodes CASSFGGSGANVLTF.

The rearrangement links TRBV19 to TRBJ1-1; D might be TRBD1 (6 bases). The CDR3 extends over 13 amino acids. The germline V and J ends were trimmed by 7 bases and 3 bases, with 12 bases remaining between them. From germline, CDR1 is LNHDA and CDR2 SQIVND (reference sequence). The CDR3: CASTKSGDTEAFF. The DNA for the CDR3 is TGTGCCAGTACTAAGTCAGGGGACACTGAAGCTTTCTTT.